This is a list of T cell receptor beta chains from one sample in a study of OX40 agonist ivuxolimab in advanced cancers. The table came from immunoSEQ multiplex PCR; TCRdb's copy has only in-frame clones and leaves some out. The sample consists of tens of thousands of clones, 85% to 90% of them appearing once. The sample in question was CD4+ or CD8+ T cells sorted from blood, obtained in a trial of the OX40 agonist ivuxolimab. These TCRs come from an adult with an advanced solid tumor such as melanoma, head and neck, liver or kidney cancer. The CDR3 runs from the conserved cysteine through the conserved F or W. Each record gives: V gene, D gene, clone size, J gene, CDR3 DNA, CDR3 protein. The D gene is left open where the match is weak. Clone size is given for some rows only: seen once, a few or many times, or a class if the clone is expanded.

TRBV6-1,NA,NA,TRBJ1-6,TGTGCCAGCAGTGAGGACAGAGCGAGGGTCCGGTATAATTCACCCCTCCACTTT,CASSEDRARVRYNSPLHF
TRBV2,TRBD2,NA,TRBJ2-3,TGTGCCAGCAGTGAAAACGGGGGGGATACGCAGTATTTT,CASSENGGDTQYF
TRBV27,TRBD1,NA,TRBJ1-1,TGTGCCAGCAGTTTATGGGGTGAGGGGGCTGAGAACACTGAAGCTTTCTTT,CASSLWGEGAENTEAFF
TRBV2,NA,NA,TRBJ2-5,TGTGCCAGCAGGTTCAGGGAAAGCGTCCAAGAGACCCAGTACTTC,CASRFRESVQETQYF
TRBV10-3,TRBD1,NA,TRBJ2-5,TGTGCCTCCCGGGACAGCCAAGAGACCCAGTACTTC,CASRDSQETQYF
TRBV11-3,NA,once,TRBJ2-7,TGTGCCAGCAGCTTCACAGGTGACTACGAGCGGTACTTC,CASSFTGDYERYF
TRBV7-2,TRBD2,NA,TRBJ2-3,TGTGCCAGCAAGTTAGCGGGGGGCACAGATACGCAGTATTTT,CASKLAGGTDTQYF
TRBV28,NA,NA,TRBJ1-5,TGTGCCAGCAGTTCCCCGGTCGAGCCCCAGCATTTT,CASSSPVEPQHF
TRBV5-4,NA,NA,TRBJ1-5,TGTGCCAGCAGCCTCCAGGGAAAGGGTTTCCTCGGTCAGCCCCAGCATTTT,CASSLQGKGFLGQPQHF
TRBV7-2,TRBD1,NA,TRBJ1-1,TGTGCCAGCAGCTTAGCCACAGGGGGGACTGAAGCTTTCTTT,CASSLATGGTEAFF